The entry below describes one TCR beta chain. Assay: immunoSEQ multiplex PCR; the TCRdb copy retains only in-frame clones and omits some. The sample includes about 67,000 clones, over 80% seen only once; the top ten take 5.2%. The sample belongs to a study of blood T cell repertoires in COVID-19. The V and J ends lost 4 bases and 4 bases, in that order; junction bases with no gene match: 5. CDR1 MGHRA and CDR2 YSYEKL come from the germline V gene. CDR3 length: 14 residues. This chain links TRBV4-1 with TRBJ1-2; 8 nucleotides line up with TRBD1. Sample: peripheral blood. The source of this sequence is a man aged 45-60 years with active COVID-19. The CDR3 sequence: CASSRDRGPYGYTF. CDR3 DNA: TGCGCCAGCAGCCGAGACAGGGGACCCTATGGCTACACCTTC.